This TCR beta chain was retrieved from a study of blood T cell repertoires in COVID-19. On the study more broadly: Acute and convalescent COVID-19 specimens originated in the United States, Italy and Spain. PBMCs, B-cell-depleted T cells, or T cells were the source of the cDNA or gDNA that made up the material.

Some clones are missing from TCRdb's copy, which holds only in-frame ones; the method was immunoSEQ multiplex PCR. The sample lists some 160,000 clones; roughly 93% were seen once. V lost 6 bases and J 4 bases, leaving 15 bases between the germline ends. Per the germline V gene, CDR1 is LGHNA and CDR2 is YNFKEQ. This CDR3 contains 14 residues. The chain has TRBV4-2 and TRBJ1-2, with D unresolved. The receptor's source is a man between 18 and 35 years old with acute or convalescent COVID-19. The specimen was peripheral blood. The CDR3 DNA is TGTGCCAGCAGTCCCGAGGGTCTGGGCTATGGCTACACCTTC. It codes for CASSPEGLGYGYTF.